The rows below give T cell receptor beta chains drawn from one sample of a study of blood T cells in healthy people across ages. TCRdb re-called the 5' RACE reads through MiXCR, storing one row per CDR3 protein. The sample shows about 670,000 distinct CDR3 sequences, 40% to 45% of them seen only once. What was sequenced was blood. The receptor source for this set is a man older than 75 in good health. Both conserved end residues are trimmed from each CDR3.

j_call v_call cdr3_aa
TRBJ2-5 TRBV20-1 SAGRGPQETQY
- TRBV6-5 ASSSTSGDYYEQY
TRBJ1-4 TRBV20-1 SARERSTNEKLF
TRBJ1-3 TRBV18 ASSLDSGNTIY
TRBJ1-6 TRBV6-1 VSSEDRRNNSPLH
TRBJ1-1 TRBV7-8 ASSPPGTRRSEAF
TRBJ2-7 TRBV29-1 SAEAGGPEQY
TRBJ2-2 TRBV6-2/TRBV6-3 ASSYPGRLALGTGELF
TRBJ1-5 TRBV6-2/TRBV6-3 ASSYFDKNQPQH
TRBJ2-3 TRBV5-1 ASRRPRGTDTQY
- TRBV28 ASSFLRVGEQY
TRBJ2-3 TRBV9 ASSINPDTQY
TRBJ2-1 TRBV10-3 AISEPSGQGLNEQF
TRBJ1-2 TRBV7-9 ASSLEGGKRNYGYT
TRBJ2-7 TRBV5-1 ASSLDGHGYEQY
TRBJ2-3 TRBV11-2 ASSRQRTDTQY
TRBJ2-5 TRBV12-3/TRBV12-4 ASGRRLGRQETQY
TRBJ1-2 TRBV5-1 ASSLEGIRKENGYT
TRBJ1-4 TRBV4-3 ASSQDSRGLNEKLF
TRBJ2-5 TRBV5-1 ASSLLGRTEQY
TRBJ1-5 TRBV7-3 ASSLQHNQPQH
TRBJ2-2 TRBV9 ASSVVHRASGELF
TRBJ2-1 TRBV29-1 SVEGTSGVRDEQF
- TRBV20-1 SANPEDQETQY
TRBJ2-6 TRBV20-1 SARAGTGLSGANVLT
TRBJ2-7 TRBV20-1 SAKSGVRSYEQY
TRBJ1-1 TRBV7-2 ASSPQGRRTEAF
TRBJ2-7 TRBV7-3 AISRRVGSYEQY
TRBJ2-3 TRBV9 ASSERGAGAPSTDTQY
TRBJ2-2 TRBV27 ASRQGWYTGELF
TRBJ2-7 TRBV6-2/TRBV6-3 ATKTDRGNSYEQY
TRBJ2-5 TRBV6-2/TRBV6-3 ASNQGGSWYRETQY
TRBJ1-3 TRBV7-2 ASSLGQGAGGNTIY
TRBJ2-6 TRBV6-1 ASSDISGGAGANVLT
- TRBV15 ATSRELPGARYEQY
TRBJ1-1 TRBV6-5 ASSFGTRTGRNTEAF
TRBJ2-7 TRBV12-3/TRBV12-4 ASSSFGREQY
TRBJ1-2 TRBV4-2 ASSLDYRGDYGYT
TRBJ2-1 TRBV25-1 ASSELGGAGNEQF
TRBJ1-5 TRBV15 ATSSRAGVNSNQPQH
TRBJ1-4 TRBV7-2 ASSLEWSNEKLF
TRBJ2-1 TRBV7-3 ASSFLAGNEQF
TRBJ2-1 TRBV14 ASSQEWTGVNGQF
TRBJ2-6 TRBV5-5 ASSFSGEANVLT
- TRBV5-1 ASRTTGDNYEQY
TRBJ1-4 TRBV4-3 ASSRSGHGSEKLF
TRBJ2-3 TRBV5-1 ASSLALAGVGDTQY
TRBJ2-5 TRBV5-1 ASRRDAGGQETQY
TRBJ2-7 TRBV5-1 ASSFPGQTYEQY
TRBJ2-7 TRBV20-1 SADPGGSDEQY
TRBJ2-1 TRBV7-2 ASRTGTSGGVFGEQF
- TRBV5-1 ASSLGQGRYNEQY
TRBJ2-7 TRBV15 ATSRADRPTYNEQY